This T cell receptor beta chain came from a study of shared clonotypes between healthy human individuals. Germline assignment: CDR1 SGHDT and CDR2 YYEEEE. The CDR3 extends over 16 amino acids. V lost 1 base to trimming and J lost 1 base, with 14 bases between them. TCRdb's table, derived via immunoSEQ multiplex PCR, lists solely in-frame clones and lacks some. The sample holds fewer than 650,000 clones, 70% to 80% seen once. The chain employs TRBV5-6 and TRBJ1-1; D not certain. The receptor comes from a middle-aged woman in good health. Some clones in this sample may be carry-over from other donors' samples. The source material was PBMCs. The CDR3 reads CASSLLRNSKNTEAFF. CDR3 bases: TGTGCCAGCAGCTTGCTCCGGAACAGTAAGAACACTGAAGCTTTCTTT.